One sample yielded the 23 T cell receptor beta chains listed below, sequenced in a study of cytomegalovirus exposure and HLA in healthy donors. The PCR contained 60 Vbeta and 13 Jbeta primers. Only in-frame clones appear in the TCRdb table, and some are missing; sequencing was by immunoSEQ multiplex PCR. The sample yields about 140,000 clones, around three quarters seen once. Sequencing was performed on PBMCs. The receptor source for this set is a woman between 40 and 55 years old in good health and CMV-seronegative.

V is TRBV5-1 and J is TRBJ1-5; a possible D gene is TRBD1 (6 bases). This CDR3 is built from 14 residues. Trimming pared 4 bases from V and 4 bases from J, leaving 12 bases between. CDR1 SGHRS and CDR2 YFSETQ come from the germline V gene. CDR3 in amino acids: CASSPGQINQPQHF. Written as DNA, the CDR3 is TGCGCCAGCAGCCCCGGACAGATAAATCAGCCCCAGCATTTT.

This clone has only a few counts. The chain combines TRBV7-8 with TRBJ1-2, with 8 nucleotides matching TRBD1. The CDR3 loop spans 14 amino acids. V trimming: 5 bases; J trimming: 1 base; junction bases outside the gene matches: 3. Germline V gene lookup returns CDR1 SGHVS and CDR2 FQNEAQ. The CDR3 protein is CASSEGQGNYGYTF. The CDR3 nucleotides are TGTGCCAGCAGCGAAGGACAGGGTAACTATGGCTACACCTTC.

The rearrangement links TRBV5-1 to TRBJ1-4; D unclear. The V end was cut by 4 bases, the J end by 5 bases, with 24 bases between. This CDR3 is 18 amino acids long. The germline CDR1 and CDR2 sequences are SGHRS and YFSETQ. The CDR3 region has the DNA TGCGCCAGCAGCATCCCACGGGCGGGCGGCAGGAGCAATGAAAAACTGTTTTTT. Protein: CASSIPRAGGRSNEKLFF. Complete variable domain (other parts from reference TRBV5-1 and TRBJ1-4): KAGVTQTPRYLIKTRGQQVTLSCSPISGHRSVSWYQQTPGQGLQFLFEYFSETQRNKGNFPGRFSGRQFSNSRSEMNVSTLELGDSALYLCASSIPRAGGRSNEKLFFGSGTQLSVL.

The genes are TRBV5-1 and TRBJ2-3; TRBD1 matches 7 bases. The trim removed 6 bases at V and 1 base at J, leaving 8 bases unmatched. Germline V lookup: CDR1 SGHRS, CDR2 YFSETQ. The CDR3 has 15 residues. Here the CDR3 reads CASNPGTVGTDTQYF. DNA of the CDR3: TGCGCCAGCAACCCGGGGACAGTCGGCACAGATACGCAGTATTTT. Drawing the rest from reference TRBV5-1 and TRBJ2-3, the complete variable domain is KAGVTQTPRYLIKTRGQQVTLSCSPISGHRSVSWYQQTPGQGLQFLFEYFSETQRNKGNFPGRFSGRQFSNSRSEMNVSTLELGDSALYLCASNPGTVGTDTQYFGPGTRLTVL.

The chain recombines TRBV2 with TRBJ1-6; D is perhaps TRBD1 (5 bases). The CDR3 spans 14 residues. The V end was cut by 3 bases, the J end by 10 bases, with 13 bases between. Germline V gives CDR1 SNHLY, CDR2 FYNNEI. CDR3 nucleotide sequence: TGTGCCAGCAGTGACAGGGTGAGAGGATCACCCCTCCACTTT. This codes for CASSDRVRGSPLHF.

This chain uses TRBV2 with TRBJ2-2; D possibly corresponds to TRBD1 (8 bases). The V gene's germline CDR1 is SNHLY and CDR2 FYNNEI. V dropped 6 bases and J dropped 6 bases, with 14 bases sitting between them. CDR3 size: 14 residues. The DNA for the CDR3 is TGTGCCAGCAGGGGGGGGACAGGCCCCGGGGAGCTGTTTTTT. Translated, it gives CASRGGTGPGELFF.

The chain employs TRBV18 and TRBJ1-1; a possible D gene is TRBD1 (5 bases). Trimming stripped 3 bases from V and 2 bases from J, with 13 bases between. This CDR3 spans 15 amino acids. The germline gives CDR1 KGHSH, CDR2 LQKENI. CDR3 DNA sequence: TGTGCCAGCTCACCCAGGGCCCAAGAAAACACTGAAGCTTTCTTT. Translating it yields CASSPRAQENTEAFF. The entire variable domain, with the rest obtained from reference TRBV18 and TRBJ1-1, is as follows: NAGVMQNPRHLVRRRGQEARLRCSPMKGHSHVYWYRQLPEEGLKFMVYLQKENIIDESGMPKERFSAEFPKEGPSILRIQQVVRGDSAAYFCASSPRAQENTEAFFGQGTRLTVV.

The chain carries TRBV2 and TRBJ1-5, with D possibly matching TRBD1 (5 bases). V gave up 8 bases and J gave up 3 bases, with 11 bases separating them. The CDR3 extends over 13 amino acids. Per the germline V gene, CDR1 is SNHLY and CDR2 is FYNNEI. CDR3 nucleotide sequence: TGTGCCAGCTCGGGGGACTACAATCAGCCCCAGCATTTT. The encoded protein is CASSGDYNQPQHF.

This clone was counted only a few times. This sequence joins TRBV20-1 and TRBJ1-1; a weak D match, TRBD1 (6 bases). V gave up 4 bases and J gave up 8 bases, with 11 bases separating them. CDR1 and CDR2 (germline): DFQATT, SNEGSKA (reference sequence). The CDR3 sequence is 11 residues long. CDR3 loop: CSAMFRGEAFF. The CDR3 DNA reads TGCAGTGCTATGTTTAGGGGGGAAGCTTTCTTT.

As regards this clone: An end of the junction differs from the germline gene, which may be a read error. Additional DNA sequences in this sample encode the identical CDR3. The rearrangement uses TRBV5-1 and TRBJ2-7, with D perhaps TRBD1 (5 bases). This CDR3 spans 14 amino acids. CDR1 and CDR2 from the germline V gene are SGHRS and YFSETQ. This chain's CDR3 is CASSSTASSYEQYF. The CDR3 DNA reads TGCGCCAGTAGCTCGACAGCTTCGTCCTACGAGCAGTACTTC.

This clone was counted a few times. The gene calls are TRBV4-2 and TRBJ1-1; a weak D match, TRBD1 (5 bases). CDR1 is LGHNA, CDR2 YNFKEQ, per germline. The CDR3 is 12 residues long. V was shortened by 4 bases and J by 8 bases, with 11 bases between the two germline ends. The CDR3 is CASSPGTPEAFF. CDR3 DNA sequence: TGTGCCAGCAGCCCCGGGACTCCCGAAGCTTTCTTT.

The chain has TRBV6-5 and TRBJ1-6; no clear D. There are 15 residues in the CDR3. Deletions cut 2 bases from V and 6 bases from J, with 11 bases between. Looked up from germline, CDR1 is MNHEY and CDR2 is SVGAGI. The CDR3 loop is CASSYEAPLNSPLHF. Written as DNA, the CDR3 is TGTGCCAGCAGTTACGAGGCTCCCCTTAATTCACCCCTCCACTTT.

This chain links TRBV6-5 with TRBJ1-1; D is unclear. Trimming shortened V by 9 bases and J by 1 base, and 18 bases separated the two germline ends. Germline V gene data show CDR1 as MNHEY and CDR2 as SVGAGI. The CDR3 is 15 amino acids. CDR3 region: CASENGGAGNTEAFF. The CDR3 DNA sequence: TGTGCCAGTGAGAACGGAGGTGCCGGGAACACTGAAGCTTTCTTT.

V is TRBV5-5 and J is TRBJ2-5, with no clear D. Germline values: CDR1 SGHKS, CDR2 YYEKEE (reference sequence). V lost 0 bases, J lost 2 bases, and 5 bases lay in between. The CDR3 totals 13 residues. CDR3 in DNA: TGTGCCAGCAGCTTGGGCGCGCAAGAGACCCAGTACTTC. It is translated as CASSLGAQETQYF.

The CDR3 region is CASSLVTGTGVGSPLHF. Written as DNA, the CDR3 is TGTGCCAGCAGCTTAGTGACCGGGACAGGGGTGGGTTCACCCCTCCACTTT. The gene calls are TRBV7-6 and TRBJ1-6; 10 bases line up with TRBD1. Germline CDR1 SGHVS, CDR2 FNYEAQ. The CDR3 spans 17 residues. J lost 9 bases, V lost 1 base, and 9 bases had no gene match.

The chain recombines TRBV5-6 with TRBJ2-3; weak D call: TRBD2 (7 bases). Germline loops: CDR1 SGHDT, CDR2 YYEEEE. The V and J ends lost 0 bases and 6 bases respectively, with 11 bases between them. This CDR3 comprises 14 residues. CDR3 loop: CASSLAGGADTQYF. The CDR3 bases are TGTGCCAGCAGCTTGGCGGGGGGCGCGGATACGCAGTATTTT.

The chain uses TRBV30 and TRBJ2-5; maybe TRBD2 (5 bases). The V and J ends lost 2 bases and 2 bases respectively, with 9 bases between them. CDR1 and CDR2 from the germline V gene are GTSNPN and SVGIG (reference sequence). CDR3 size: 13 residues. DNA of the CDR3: TGTGCCTGGAGTAGAAGGAGGCAAGAGACCCAGTACTTC. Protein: CAWSRRRQETQYF.

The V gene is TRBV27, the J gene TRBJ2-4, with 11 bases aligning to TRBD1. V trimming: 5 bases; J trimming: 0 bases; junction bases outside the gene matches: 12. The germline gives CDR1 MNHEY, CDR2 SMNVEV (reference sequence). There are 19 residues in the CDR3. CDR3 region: CASSHGTGGEMLAKNIQYF. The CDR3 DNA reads TGTGCCAGCAGTCATGGGACAGGGGGGGAGATGTTAGCCAAAAACATTCAGTACTTC.

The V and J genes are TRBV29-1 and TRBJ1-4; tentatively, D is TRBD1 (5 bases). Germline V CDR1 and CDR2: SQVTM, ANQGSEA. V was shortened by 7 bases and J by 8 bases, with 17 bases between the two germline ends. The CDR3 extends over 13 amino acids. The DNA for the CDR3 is TGCAGCGCCGCCCTAGGGGCAGGGGAAAAACTGTTTTTT. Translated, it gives CSAALGAGEKLFF. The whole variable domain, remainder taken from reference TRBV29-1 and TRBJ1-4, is SAVISQKPSRDICQRGTSLTIQCQVDSQVTMMFWYRQQPGQSLTLIATANQGSEATYESGFVIDKFPISRPNLTFSTLTVSNMSPEDSSIYLCSAALGAGEKLFFGSGTQLSVL.

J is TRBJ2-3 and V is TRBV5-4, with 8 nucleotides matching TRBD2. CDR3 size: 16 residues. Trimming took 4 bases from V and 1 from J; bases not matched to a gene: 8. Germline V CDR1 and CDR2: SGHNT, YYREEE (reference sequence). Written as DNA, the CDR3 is TGTGCCAGCAGCGAAGCCCCGCGGGAGGGCACAGATACGCAGTATTTT. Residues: CASSEAPREGTDTQYF.

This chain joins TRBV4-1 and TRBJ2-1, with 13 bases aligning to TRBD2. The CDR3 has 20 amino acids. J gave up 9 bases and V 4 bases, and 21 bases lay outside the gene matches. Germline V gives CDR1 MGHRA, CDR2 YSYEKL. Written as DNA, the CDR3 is TGCGCCAGCAGCCGCGAACTAGCGGGAGGGCCCATTCCCCATGTACCTGAGCAGTTCTTC. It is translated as CASSRELAGGPIPHVPEQFF.

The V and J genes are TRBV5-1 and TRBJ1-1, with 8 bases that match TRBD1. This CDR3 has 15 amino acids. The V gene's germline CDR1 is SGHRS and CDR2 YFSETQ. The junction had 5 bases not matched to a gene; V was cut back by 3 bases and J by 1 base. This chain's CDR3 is CASSSRTGWNTEAFF. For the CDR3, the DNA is TGCGCCAGCAGCTCCCGGACAGGGTGGAACACTGAAGCTTTCTTT.

The CDR3 DNA follows: TGTGCCAGCAGCTTAGGAGGGGGACTAGTCACACAAGAGACCCAGTACTTC. The encoded protein is CASSLGGGLVTQETQYF. The chain joins TRBV7-2 to TRBJ2-5; TRBD2 matches at 8 bases. Per the germline V gene, CDR1 is SGHTA and CDR2 is FQGNSA. V trimming: 1 base; J trimming: 2 bases; junction bases outside the gene matches: 9. The CDR3 loop spans 17 amino acids.